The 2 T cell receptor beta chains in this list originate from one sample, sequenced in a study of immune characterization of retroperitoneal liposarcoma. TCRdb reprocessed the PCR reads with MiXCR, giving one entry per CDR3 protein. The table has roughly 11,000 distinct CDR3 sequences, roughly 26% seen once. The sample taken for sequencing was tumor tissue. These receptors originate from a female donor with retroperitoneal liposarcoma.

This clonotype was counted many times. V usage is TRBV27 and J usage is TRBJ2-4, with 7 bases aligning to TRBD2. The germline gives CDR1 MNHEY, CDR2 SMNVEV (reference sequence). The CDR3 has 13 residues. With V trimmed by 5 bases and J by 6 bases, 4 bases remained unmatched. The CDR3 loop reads CASSPGGTNIQYF. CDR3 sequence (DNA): TGTGCCAGCAGTCCCGGGGGGACAAACATTCAGTACTTC.

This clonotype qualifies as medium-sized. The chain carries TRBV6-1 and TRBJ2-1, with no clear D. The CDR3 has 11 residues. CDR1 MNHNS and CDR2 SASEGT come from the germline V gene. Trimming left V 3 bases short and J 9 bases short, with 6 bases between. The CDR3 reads CASSDKSEQFF. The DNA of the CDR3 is TGTGCCAGCAGTGACAAGAGTGAGCAGTTCTTC.